This T cell receptor (beta chain) appears in the sequencing data of a study of pediatric ulcerative colitis. V was pared by 2 bases and J by 0 bases, with 10 bases between. Germline lookup yields CDR1 SGHRS and CDR2 YFSETQ. This CDR3 is 15 amino acids long. The table came from immunoSEQ multiplex PCR; TCRdb's copy has only in-frame clones and leaves some out. The table includes tens of thousands of clones, over 80% detected once. The chain couples TRBV5-1 to TRBJ2-3, with D unclear. The source is a boy between 10 and 17 years old who was a control in a study of pediatric ulcerative colitis. The sequencing input was blood. CDR3 nucleotides: TGCGCCAGCAGCTTTTTTTCGGACAGCACAGATACGCAGTATTTT. Protein product: CASSFFSDSTDTQYF.